The 26 T cell receptor beta chains listed next were all sequenced from one sample in a study of CD8 T cells in Susac syndrome. Random-hexamer reverse transcription was applied to 0.5 to 1 ug RNA. Using its own MiXCR run on the immunoSEQ multiplex PCR reads, TCRdb lists one record per CDR3 protein. The data show 300,000 or so distinct CDR3 sequences, under 95% seen once. The sequenced material came from CD4+ T cells from PBMCs. These receptors all stem from a human donor with multiple sclerosis.

This chain connects TRBV12-3 or TRBV12-4 to TRBJ1-2, with TRBD1 as a possible D gene (5 bases). V was trimmed by 5 bases and J by 3 bases, leaving 13 bases between them. There are 14 residues in the CDR3. Written as DNA, the CDR3 is TGTGCCAGCAGTCCCCCTGGGGCCTACTATGGCTACACCTTC. It encodes CASSPPGAYYGYTF.

The J gene is TRBJ2-1, the V gene TRBV12-3 or TRBV12-4; 15 positions agree with TRBD2. This CDR3 has 20 residues. Germline trimming cut 3 bases from V and 3 bases from J; bases unmatched to any gene: 12. The CDR3 loop is CASSFRNSGTSGGNYNEQFF. As DNA, the CDR3 is TGTGCCAGCAGTTTCCGCAACTCCGGGACTAGCGGGGGGAACTACAATGAGCAGTTCTTC.

The V call is TRBV6-1, the J call TRBJ1-3; D uncertain. V was clipped by 8 bases and J by 6 bases, with 23 bases between them. CDR3 size: 16 residues. CDR1 is MNHNS, CDR2 SASEGT, per germline. CDR3 protein: CASGVQLMRLENTIYF. The CDR3 DNA reads TGTGCCAGCGGAGTTCAGCTGATGAGGCTAGAAAACACCATATATTTT.

The V and J genes are TRBV19 and TRBJ1-2, with 7 bases identical to TRBD1. V lost 7 bases, J lost 8 bases, and 10 bases stayed unmatched. Germline values: CDR1 LNHDA, CDR2 SQIVND (reference sequence). The CDR3 runs to 13 residues. CDR3 nucleotides: TGTGCCAGTATAGCGGACAGGCTAGACGGCTACACCTTC. Translating it yields CASIADRLDGYTF.

J is TRBJ2-6 and V is TRBV5-1; D tentatively reads TRBD1 or TRBD2 (7 bases each). This CDR3 is built from 18 residues. Germline loops: CDR1 SGHRS, CDR2 YFSETQ. Trimming took off 0 bases at V and 0 bases at J, with 13 bases between the two ends. This CDR3 reads CASSLAAGGDSGANVLTF. The CDR3 DNA reads TGCGCCAGCAGCTTGGCCGCAGGGGGGGACTCTGGGGCCAACGTCCTGACTTTC.

The chain has TRBV5-1 and TRBJ2-7; 9 bases match TRBD2. Germline CDR1 is SGHRS and CDR2 is YFSETQ. CDR3 length: 15 residues. V was pared by 2 bases and J by 2 bases, with 5 bases of the junction left unmatched. CDR3 amino acids: CASSFTSGGTYEQYF. CDR3 sequence (DNA): TGCGCCAGCAGCTTTACGAGCGGGGGGACCTACGAGCAGTACTTC.

The genes are TRBV2 and TRBJ1-4, with 7 bases lining up with TRBD1. Germline CDR1 is SNHLY and CDR2 is FYNNEI. Germline trimming cut 8 bases from V and 0 bases from J; bases unmatched to any gene: 9. The CDR3 loop spans 16 amino acids. The DNA for the CDR3 is TGTGCCAGCGATAACAGGGGAAAAGCAACTAATGAAAAACTGTTTTTT. Its translation: CASDNRGKATNEKLFF.

V is TRBV29-1 and J is TRBJ2-7, with D perhaps TRBD1 (6 bases). The CDR3 totals 13 residues. V was trimmed by 2 bases and J by 2 bases, leaving 10 bases between them. CDR1 SQVTM and CDR2 ANQGSEA come from the germline V gene. For the CDR3, the DNA is TGCAGCGTTGAATTGGGGGCCACCTACGAGCAGTACTTC. It encodes CSVELGATYEQYF.

This chain links TRBV7-3 with TRBJ2-2, with 8 nucleotides matching TRBD1. The germline V gene encodes CDR1 SGHTA and CDR2 FQGTGA. The ends lost 5 bases at V and 7 bases at J; junction bases unmatched: 3. The CDR3 consists of 13 residues. CDR3 nucleotide sequence: TGTGCCAGCAGCGGACAGGGCTACGGGGAGCTGTTTTTT. Its translation is CASSGQGYGELFF.

There are a few counts of this clonotype. The chain is built from TRBV29-1 and TRBJ2-7; 8 positions match TRBD1. CDR1 is SQVTM, CDR2 ANQGSEA, per germline. The trim removed 1 base at V and 6 bases at J, leaving 5 bases unmatched. There are 13 residues in the CDR3. The CDR3 DNA is TGCAGCGTTGAAGTAGACAGGGGAGGCGAGCAGTACTTC. Translating it yields CSVEVDRGGEQYF.

The chain employs TRBV27 and TRBJ1-5; D may be TRBD1 (6 bases). Germline CDR1 reads MNHEY; CDR2 reads SMNVEV (reference sequence). V was shortened by 6 bases and J by 7 bases, with 13 bases between the two germline ends. The CDR3 is made up of 13 amino acids. The CDR3 is CASRSGVGQPQHF. The CDR3 DNA reads as TGTGCCAGCAGATCAGGGGTCGGGCAGCCCCAGCATTTT.

The V and J genes are TRBV29-1 and TRBJ2-7, with D unresolved. The CDR3 is 12 residues long. The germline gives CDR1 SQVTM, CDR2 ANQGSEA. Trimming took off 4 bases at V and 5 bases at J, with 12 bases between the two ends. As DNA, the CDR3 is TGCAGCGTTGTGTCCCTAGTAGACGAGCAGTACTTC. This gives the protein CSVVSLVDEQYF.

This clonotype was seen once. The chain joins TRBV7-6 to TRBJ1-1; the D is unclear. V was trimmed by 5 bases and J by 3 bases, leaving 16 bases between them. This CDR3 spans 15 amino acids. CDR1 and CDR2 from the germline V gene are SGHVS and FNYEAQ. CDR3 amino acids: CASSPQADSYTEAFF. CDR3 in DNA: TGTGCCAGCAGCCCCCAGGCAGACTCCTACACTGAAGCTTTCTTT.

The gene calls are TRBV11-3 and TRBJ2-3, with D possibly being TRBD1 (5 bases). The CDR3 loop spans 16 amino acids. V was shortened by 1 base and J by 0 bases, with 11 bases between the two germline ends. Germline V gene lookup returns CDR1 SGHNT and CDR2 YENEEA. This CDR3 is CASSLGRGQSTDTQYF. The DNA for the CDR3 is TGTGCCAGCAGCTTAGGCCGAGGACAAAGCACAGATACGCAGTATTTT.

The genes are TRBV12-3 or TRBV12-4 and TRBJ2-2; D remains ambiguous. V was pared by 1 base and J by 6 bases, with 15 bases between. This CDR3 has 16 amino acids. CDR3 bases: TGTGCCAGCAGTTTAGGGTATACCGTCAGGTCCGGGGAGCTGTTTTTT. It encodes CASSLGYTVRSGELFF.

The V gene is TRBV30, the J gene TRBJ1-6; no clear D. Trimming cost V 1 base and J 3 bases, with 13 bases left between them. The CDR3 consists of 16 residues. Germline V CDR1 and CDR2: GTSNPN, SVGIG (reference sequence). The CDR3 spells CAWSGAGLSYNSPLHF. CDR3 DNA sequence: TGTGCCTGGAGTGGGGCCGGCCTAAGCTATAATTCACCCCTCCACTTT.

The chain has TRBV5-1 and TRBJ2-7; D unclear. V lost 0 bases and J lost 4, with 11 bases in between. Germline V CDR1 and CDR2: SGHRS, YFSETQ. This CDR3 is 14 amino acids long. CDR3 sequence reads: CASSLAPSLYEQYF. In DNA, the CDR3 is TGCGCCAGCAGCTTGGCACCTTCCCTTTACGAGCAGTACTTC. The full variable domain, rest sourced from reference TRBV5-1 and TRBJ2-7, is KAGVTQTPRYLIKTRGQQVTLSCSPISGHRSVSWYQQTPGQGLQFLFEYFSETQRNKGNFPGRFSGRQFSNSRSEMNVSTLELGDSALYLCASSLAPSLYEQYFGPGTRLTVT.

This chain connects TRBV19 to TRBJ2-2, with D maybe TRBD2 (6 bases). There are 16 residues in the CDR3. Looked up from germline, CDR1 is LNHDA and CDR2 is SQIVND (reference sequence). V lost 4 bases to trimming and J lost 6 bases, with 18 bases between them. The CDR3 reads CASSSWQPRDAGELFF. In nucleotides, the CDR3 is TGTGCCAGTAGTAGTTGGCAGCCGCGGGACGCCGGGGAGCTGTTTTTT.

In its sample, this clonotype was seen once. V is TRBV2 and J is TRBJ1-1; D remains unclear. CDR3 length: 15 amino acids. The germline gives CDR1 SNHLY, CDR2 FYNNEI. The V gene lost 2 bases and the J gene lost 6 bases, with 16 bases spanning the gap. This CDR3 is CASSERALRVAEAFF. In nucleotides, the CDR3 is TGTGCCAGCAGTGAAAGGGCCCTGAGGGTCGCTGAAGCTTTCTTT.

The chain is built from TRBV12-3 or TRBV12-4 and TRBJ1-2; D is ambiguous. This CDR3 has 14 amino acids. V was pared by 5 bases and J by 1 base, with 11 bases between. In DNA, the CDR3 is TGTGCCAGCAGTGGGTCGGCGGTTAACTATGGCTACACCTTC. As protein: CASSGSAVNYGYTF.

The rearrangement joins TRBV29-1 to TRBJ2-7, with D unresolved. The CDR3 is 12 residues long. The V end lost 4 bases, the J end lost 7 bases, and 14 bases lay between the germline ends. Per the germline V gene, CDR1 is SQVTM and CDR2 is ANQGSEA. CDR3: CSVGYGRREQYF. The CDR3 DNA follows: TGCAGCGTTGGTTATGGCCGCCGAGAGCAGTACTTC.

The chain uses TRBV20-1 and TRBJ1-6, with D unclear. This CDR3 has 13 amino acids. Looked up from germline, CDR1 is DFQATT and CDR2 is SNEGSKA (reference sequence). V was cut by 2 bases and J by 8 bases, with 10 bases left in between. The CDR3: CSARNTGDSPLHF. CDR3 nucleotides: TGCAGTGCTAGAAATACCGGTGATTCACCCCTCCACTTT.

The chain carries TRBV20-1 and TRBJ2-1; the D is unclear. CDR3 size: 13 residues. V dropped 3 bases and J dropped 1 base, with 7 bases sitting between them. Germline CDR1 is DFQATT and CDR2 is SNEGSKA (reference sequence). The CDR3 coding sequence is TGCAGTGCTAGTTTGACGTCCTACAATGAGCAGTTCTTC. Protein: CSASLTSYNEQFF.

This clonotype is a singleton in its sample. The genes are TRBV5-1 and TRBJ2-1, with 9 bases lining up with TRBD2. The CDR3 has 15 amino acids. Looked up from germline, CDR1 is SGHRS and CDR2 is YFSETQ. V was clipped by 2 bases and J by 6 bases; unmatched bases: 6. CDR3 nucleotide sequence: TGCGCCAGCAGCTTACAGCGGGGGGACCTCAATGAGCAGTTCTTC. Residues: CASSLQRGDLNEQFF.

This sequence joins TRBV30 and TRBJ2-7; no clear D gene. The CDR3 spans 12 residues. Germline-derived CDR1 and CDR2 are GTSNPN and SVGIG (reference sequence). Trimming took 2 bases from V and 2 from J, leaving 7 bases between them. In nucleotides, the CDR3 is TGTGCCTGGAGTCTCCTAACCTACGAGCAGTACTTC. Encoded protein: CAWSLLTYEQYF.

The rearrangement uses TRBV29-1 and TRBJ2-3; D call uncertain. The CDR3 loop spans 11 amino acids. Germline CDR1 and CDR2: SQVTM and ANQGSEA. The germline V and J ends were trimmed by 7 bases and 4 bases, with 9 bases remaining between them. The DNA of the CDR3 is TGCAGCGCCAACTTCGCAGATACGCAGTATTTT. Translated, it gives CSANFADTQYF.